A selection of T cell receptor beta chains follows, all from one sample in a study of blood T cell repertoires in COVID-19. Assay used: immunoSEQ multiplex PCR; TCRdb lists only in-frame clones, some missing. The sample consists of 120,000 to 150,000 clones, approximately 78% of them appearing once. The sequencing sample was made of peripheral blood. Receptor source: a human donor with acute or convalescent COVID-19. The donor label of this sample is uncertain. Each CDR3 is given with its conserved first and last residue. D genes are given only for firm matches.

CDR3 protein | V gene | CDR3 length | J gene | D gene
CASRKPGGDTEAFF | TRBV6-5 | 14 | TRBJ1-1 | -
CASSGDRAGEQYF | TRBV2 | 13 | TRBJ2-7 | TRBD1
CASSLGRGGGQETQYF | TRBV11-2 | 16 | TRBJ2-5 | -
CASSTGQGSGWVEQYF | TRBV11-3 | 16 | TRBJ2-7 | TRBD1
CASSRALGQGKTSGGYTF | TRBV7-9 | 18 | TRBJ1-2 | TRBD1
CASSEKTGSNYGYTF | TRBV5-1 | 15 | TRBJ1-2 | -
CASSRSGTGVSDGYTF | TRBV4-1 | 16 | TRBJ1-2 | TRBD1
CAIRQGARRDYGYTF | TRBV10-3 | 15 | TRBJ1-2 | TRBD1
CASGSLSGGASSYNEQFF | TRBV12-5 | 18 | TRBJ2-1 | TRBD2
CASILTAYGYTF | TRBV2 | 12 | TRBJ1-2 | -
CASSSADRFHGYTF | TRBV5-4 | 14 | TRBJ1-2 | TRBD1
CASTKTSRVVNEQFF | TRBV27 | 15 | TRBJ2-1 | TRBD2
CASGQAEYYYGYTF | TRBV19 | 14 | TRBJ1-2 | TRBD1
CASRERPGGPDTQYF | TRBV6-5 | 15 | TRBJ2-3 | -
CASSSEGDNYGYTF | TRBV7-3 | 14 | TRBJ1-2 | -
CASRTGGSGANVLTF | TRBV6-5 | 15 | TRBJ2-6 | TRBD1
CASGFDSTEAFF | TRBV12-5 | 12 | TRBJ1-1 | -
CASSLGEGQPQHF | TRBV11-2 | 13 | TRBJ1-5 | -
CASSPAVAGAGGYTF | TRBV3-1/TRBV3-2 | 15 | TRBJ1-2 | -
CASDYPGERQYF | TRBV7-9 | 12 | TRBJ2-3 | -
CASSLQGGKNIQYF | TRBV5-5 | 14 | TRBJ2-4 | -
CASSPERAANYGYTF | TRBV18 | 15 | TRBJ1-2 | -
CASSLMRTEETQYF | TRBV14 | 14 | TRBJ2-5 | -
CASSVEAGEVDEQFF | TRBV9 | 15 | TRBJ2-1 | TRBD2
CASSASLGQAYGYTF | TRBV6-4 | 15 | TRBJ1-2 | TRBD1
CASSWGDRLTTNEKLFF | TRBV5-1 | 17 | TRBJ1-4 | TRBD1
CASNKRGARETQYF | TRBV19 | 14 | TRBJ2-5 | TRBD2
CASSQESRGNNEQYF | TRBV4-3 | 15 | TRBJ2-7 | -
CASSMVQGTQYF | TRBV19 | 12 | TRBJ2-3 | TRBD1
CASRRQGEYNEQFF | TRBV7-8 | 14 | TRBJ2-1 | TRBD1
CASSRDSLYEQYF | TRBV18 | 13 | TRBJ2-7 | TRBD1
CAWTSRILAPGYTF | TRBV30 | 14 | TRBJ1-2 | -
CSVQGVGNQPQHF | TRBV29-1 | 13 | TRBJ1-5 | TRBD1
CAMKGASRNTEAFF | TRBV10-3 | 14 | TRBJ1-1 | TRBD1
CASSLGLTNTEAFF | TRBV5-1 | 14 | TRBJ1-1 | -
CSVGRGGGEGTEAFF | TRBV29-1 | 15 | TRBJ1-1 | -
CASSPRAGSGNTEAFF | TRBV9 | 16 | TRBJ1-1 | -